The 25 T cell receptor beta chains listed next were all sequenced from one sample in a study of blood T cells in healthy people across ages. With a J-beta primer mix and a sample-barcoded 5' primer, a second PCR ran about 7 to 12 cycles. In TCRdb, the 5' RACE reads were re-called with MiXCR into one record per CDR3 protein. In the table there are under 1,000,000 distinct CDR3 sequences, under 40% of which are singletons. The sample comprised blood. These receptors were taken from a man aged 18 to 29 in good health.

The chain combines TRBV9 with TRBJ2-1; 8 nucleotides align to TRBD2. With 3 bases clipped from V and 4 bases from J, the junction kept 6 bases outside the gene matches. Germline CDR1 reads SGDLS; CDR2 reads YYNGEE. The CDR3 totals 15 residues. The CDR3 is CASSGGRGAYNEQFF. The CDR3 DNA is TGTGCCAGCAGCGGAGGGCGGGGGGCGTACAATGAGCAGTTCTTC. Together with reference TRBV9 and TRBJ2-1, the CDR3 gives the full variable domain: DSGVTQTPKHLITATGQRVTLRCSPRSGDLSVYWYQQSLDQGLQFLIQYYNGEERAKGNILERFSAQQFPDLHSELNLSSLELGDSALYFCASSGGRGAYNEQFFGPGTRLTVL.

The chain carries TRBV29-1 and TRBJ2-1; D is unclear. CDR3 size: 12 residues. Germline lookup yields CDR1 SQVTM and CDR2 ANQGSEA. V was shortened by 7 bases and J by 6 bases, with 13 bases between the two germline ends. The CDR3 DNA is TGCAGCGGGGAAAGGGTTGGCAATGAGCAGTTCTTC. Its protein is CSGERVGNEQFF.

This clonotype was recorded at least ten times. The rearrangement links TRBV7-2 to TRBJ1-2, with TRBD1 identical over 9 bases. Germline CDR1 SGHTA, CDR2 FQGNSA. Losses at the gene ends were 3 bases for V and 1 base for J; bases not matched to a gene: 3. The CDR3 covers 15 residues. The CDR3 protein is CASSLDRGDNYGYTF. The CDR3 bases are TGTGCCAGCAGCTTGGACAGGGGCGATAACTATGGCTACACCTTC.

The chain has TRBV6-2 or TRBV6-3 and TRBJ2-7; TRBD1 is a possible D gene (5 bases). The CDR3 contains 16 residues. V dropped 7 bases and J dropped 1 base, with 20 bases sitting between them. CDR1 is MNHEY and CDR2 is SVGEGT in the germline V gene. In nucleotides, the CDR3 is TGTGCCAGCACCCCACCCTCGTCGGACATTTCCTACGAGCAGTACTTC. Translation gives CASTPPSSDISYEQYF.

V is TRBV7-2 and J is TRBJ1-5; no firm D call. V was pared by 7 bases and J by 1 base, with 14 bases between. Germline loops: CDR1 SGHTA, CDR2 FQGNSA. CDR3 length: 15 amino acids. CDR3 nucleotides: TGTGCCAGCACCTTGGGGAGAAGGAGCAATCAGCCCCAGCATTTT. Amino acids: CASTLGRRSNQPQHF.

V usage is TRBV5-1 and J usage is TRBJ2-3; 9 nucleotides match TRBD2. With 1 base clipped from V and 6 bases from J, the junction kept 12 bases outside the gene matches. The CDR3 runs to 17 residues. CDR1 is SGHRS, CDR2 YFSETQ, per germline. This chain's CDR3 is CASSLPASGTPADTQYF. CDR3 in DNA: TGCGCCAGCAGCTTGCCAGCTAGCGGGACACCCGCGGATACGCAGTATTTT.

This chain joins TRBV7-9 and TRBJ2-5; D is perhaps TRBD2 (5 bases). This CDR3 contains 13 residues. The V and J ends lost 1 base and 6 bases respectively, with 9 bases between them. Germline loops: CDR1 SEHNR, CDR2 FQNEAQ (reference sequence). The CDR3 loop is CASSLERGKTQYF. Here the CDR3 DNA reads TGTGCCAGCAGCTTAGAGAGAGGGAAGACCCAGTACTTC.

The CDR3, as DNA: TGCAGCGGCGTAGCGGGGGGCGACACCGGGGAGCTGTTTTTT. Residues: CSGVAGGDTGELFF. V usage is TRBV29-1 and J usage is TRBJ2-2, with TRBD2 matching 10 bases. Germline lookup yields CDR1 SQVTM and CDR2 ANQGSEA. V was pared by 7 bases and J by 3 bases, with 5 bases of the junction left unmatched. The CDR3 extends over 14 amino acids.

The chain combines TRBV14 with TRBJ2-7, with TRBD1 identical over 11 bases. CDR1 and CDR2 (germline): SGHDN, FVKESK. The CDR3 contains 15 residues. J lost 3 bases, V lost 6 bases, and 7 bases had no gene match. Here the CDR3 reads CASRRTGGFVYEQYF. The DNA for the CDR3 is TGTGCCAGCAGACGGACAGGGGGCTTCGTCTACGAGCAGTACTTC.

This clonotype was seen more than once but under ten times. The chain recombines TRBV20-1 with TRBJ1-1; D remains unclear. This CDR3 has 12 amino acids. Germline loops: CDR1 DFQATT, CDR2 SNEGSKA (reference sequence). Trimming removed 2 bases from V and 8 bases from J, with 12 bases in between. CDR3 DNA sequence: TGCAGTGCTAGACCTCCGGTCGGGGAAGCTTTCTTT. This translates into CSARPPVGEAFF.

The J gene is TRBJ1-1, the V gene TRBV6-2 or TRBV6-3; D unclear. V lost 6 bases to trimming and J lost 9 bases, with 23 bases between them. CDR3 length: 15 residues. Germline assignment: CDR1 MNHEY and CDR2 SVGEGT. Here the CDR3 reads CASSNPSSGRSQAFF. CDR3 sequence (DNA): TGTGCCAGCAGCAACCCTTCCTCGGGGAGGTCCCAAGCTTTCTTT.

This clonotype was recorded many times. V usage is TRBV6-6 and J usage is TRBJ2-5, with a tentative D call TRBD2 (5 bases). Germline V gene data show CDR1 as MNHNY and CDR2 as SVGAGI (reference sequence). V was trimmed by 5 bases and J by 4 bases, leaving 17 bases between them. The CDR3 has 15 amino acids. The CDR3 sequence: CASSETGLARETQYF. In DNA, the CDR3 is TGTGCCAGCAGTGAGACCGGACTCGCGAGAGAGACCCAGTACTTC.

This clonotype has more than one count but fewer than ten. The chain is built from TRBV5-1 and TRBJ2-4; D is perhaps TRBD1 (7 bases). The CDR3 is made up of 14 amino acids. Looked up from germline, CDR1 is SGHRS and CDR2 is YFSETQ. Between the trimmed V and J ends, which lost 4 bases and 4 bases, there was a span of 12 bases. Written as DNA, the CDR3 is TGCGCCAGCAGCGGAGGGACAGCGAAAAACATTCAGTACTTC. Amino acid sequence: CASSGGTAKNIQYF. Supplemented by reference TRBV5-1 and TRBJ2-4, the full variable domain reads KAGVTQTPRYLIKTRGQQVTLSCSPISGHRSVSWYQQTPGQGLQFLFEYFSETQRNKGNFPGRFSGRQFSNSRSEMNVSTLELGDSALYLCASSGGTAKNIQYFGAGTRLSVL.

The V gene is TRBV5-1, the J gene TRBJ2-7; a weak D match, TRBD2 (6 bases). V lost 4 bases and J 7 bases, leaving 12 bases between the germline ends. The CDR3 consists of 12 residues. CDR1 and CDR2 (germline): SGHRS, YFSETQ. The CDR3 nucleotides read TGCGCCAGCAGCCCTTCTCTAGCGGAGCAGTACTTC. Its translation is CASSPSLAEQYF. The whole variable domain, remainder taken from reference TRBV5-1 and TRBJ2-7, is KAGVTQTPRYLIKTRGQQVTLSCSPISGHRSVSWYQQTPGQGLQFLFEYFSETQRNKGNFPGRFSGRQFSNSRSEMNVSTLELGDSALYLCASSPSLAEQYFGPGTRLTVT.

This clonotype was seen a single time. The CDR3 loop is CASSVAGPGNEQFF. Written as DNA, the CDR3 is TGTGCCAGCAGCGTAGCAGGTCCGGGCAATGAGCAGTTCTTC. The rearrangement uses TRBV7-3 and TRBJ2-1; D is uncertain. CDR3 length equals 14 residues. Trimming pared 5 bases from V and 6 bases from J, leaving 14 bases between. The germline gives CDR1 SGHTA, CDR2 FQGTGA.

This clonotype has just one count. The chain recombines TRBV20-1 with TRBJ2-7; unclear D gene. CDR3 size: 14 residues. Germline V CDR1 and CDR2: DFQATT, SNEGSKA (reference sequence). V lost 3 bases to trimming and J lost 7 bases, with 19 bases between them. The CDR3 protein is CSARGSLFVYEQYF. DNA of the CDR3: TGCAGTGCTAGGGGGTCCCTCTTCGTCTATGAGCAGTACTTC.

This clonotype was seen ten or more times. This rearrangement joins TRBV12-3 or TRBV12-4 to TRBJ2-5; D is possibly TRBD1 or TRBD2 (5 bases each). CDR3 size: 12 residues. Trimming removed 3 bases from V and 5 bases from J, with 7 bases in between. The CDR3 nucleotides read TGTGCCAGCAGTTTCGGGGCGGAGACCCAGTACTTC. Its protein is CASSFGAETQYF.

V and J are TRBV15 and TRBJ2-1; either TRBD1 or TRBD2 may fit D (5 bases each). Germline V gene lookup returns CDR1 LNHNV and CDR2 YYDKDF (reference sequence). This CDR3 has 15 residues. V dropped 6 bases and J dropped 3 bases, with 15 bases sitting between them. CDR3 coding DNA: TGTGCCACCAGTTTCCGGGGCCAAAACTACAATGAGCAGTTCTTC. The encoded protein is CATSFRGQNYNEQFF.

Worth noting for this clonotype: Sequence at one end of the junction differs from germline and may be a read error. This chain links TRBV6-2 or TRBV6-3 with TRBJ2-7; D possibly corresponds to TRBD2 (5 bases). The germline gives CDR1 MNHEY, CDR2 SVGEGT. CDR3 size: 11 residues. The CDR3 nucleotides are TGTACCAGCGGTCAGCACTACGAGCAGTACTTC. This codes for CTSGQHYEQYF.

The chain recombines TRBV4-2 with TRBJ2-7; TRBD2 matches 10 bases. This CDR3 region has 16 residues. Per the germline V gene, CDR1 is LGHNA and CDR2 is YNFKEQ. V shed 1 base, J shed 1 base, and the junction held 4 bases outside the gene matches. CDR3 sequence reads: CASSQAGTSASYEQYF. The CDR3, as DNA: TGTGCCAGCAGCCAAGCCGGGACTAGCGCTTCCTACGAGCAGTACTTC.

Notes on this clonotype: A read error may be the cause here, since a much bigger clone is one base away. The chain carries TRBV14 and TRBJ2-7; 8 bases match TRBD1. V dropped 0 bases and J dropped 5; count of bases not matched to a gene: 9. Germline loops: CDR1 SGHDN, CDR2 FVKESK. The CDR3 spans 16 residues. Here the CDR3 reads CASSQDRRGTGHEQYF. The CDR3 nucleotides are TGTGCCAGCAGCCAAGATCGACGAGGGACAGGCCACGAGCAGTACTTC.

This clonotype was seen more than once but under ten times. The chain carries TRBV5-1 and TRBJ2-2, with D hard to call. This CDR3 has 13 amino acids. V lost 4 bases and J 7 bases, leaving 11 bases between the germline ends. CDR1 and CDR2 from the germline V gene are SGHRS and YFSETQ. The CDR3, as DNA: TGCGCCAGCAGCCAGGACGGCCACGGGGAGCTGTTTTTT. This encodes CASSQDGHGELFF.

Ten or more counts support this clonotype. This chain joins TRBV12-3 or TRBV12-4 and TRBJ2-5, with 9 positions matching TRBD1. Trimming at V came to 6 bases and at J to 0 bases, leaving 5 bases not matched to a gene. The CDR3 runs to 15 residues. As DNA, the CDR3 is TGTGCCAGCAGCCCCGGGACAGGGAACCAAGAGACCCAGTACTTC. It encodes CASSPGTGNQETQYF.

V is TRBV7-2 and J is TRBJ2-4; D is perhaps TRBD2 (5 bases). The V end was cut by 5 bases, the J end by 1 base, with 18 bases between. Germline V gene lookup returns CDR1 SGHTA and CDR2 FQGNSA. This CDR3 has 17 residues. The CDR3 sequence: CASSPPDGVGAKNIQYF. Here the CDR3 DNA reads TGTGCCAGCAGCCCTCCGGACGGGGTGGGGGCCAAAAACATTCAGTACTTC.

This chain joins TRBV9 and TRBJ2-3; D perhaps matches TRBD2 (5 bases). The germline V and J ends were trimmed by 4 bases and 11 bases, with 17 bases remaining between them. This CDR3 has 13 amino acids. Germline lookup yields CDR1 SGDLS and CDR2 YYNGEE. DNA for the CDR3: TGTGCCAGCAGCATCCTTCTAGAGGAGGAGCAGTATTTT. It encodes CASSILLEEEQYF.